This TCR beta chain was profiled in a study of human T cells and chemical hapten exposure. On the study more broadly: Variation in per-sample TCR yields came mainly from small pooled library volume differences. Study-level results: The number of TCRs over 1 in 1000 frequency stayed unchanged after DPC.

With regard to this clonotype: Its antigen is still unknown.

The library put unique molecular identifiers onto individual cDNA molecules. Per the original methods: Per sample, the median was 95,638 TCRs, with values from around 24,000 to 710,000. TCRdb re-called the 5' RACE reads with MiXCR, one entry per CDR3 protein. For this entry, the V and J calls and clone size follow TCRdb and not the study's own pipeline. The sample has about 81,000 distinct CDR3 sequences, 7% to 8% seen once. Unfractionated whole blood yielded the extracted total RNA. From germline, CDR1 is LNHNV and CDR2 YYDKDF (reference sequence). The CDR3 runs 13 residues. The V gene lost 7 bases and the J gene lost 7 bases, with 14 bases spanning the gap.

This sequence joins TRBV15 and TRBJ2-1, with TRBD2 as a possible D gene (7 bases). The source of this sequence is a male donor in good health. The CDR3 reads CATTREGGNEQFF. CDR3 coding DNA: TGTGCCACCACCAGGGAGGGGGGGAATGAGCAGTTCTTC.